This entry lists 6 T cell receptor beta chains sequenced from one sample in a study of shared clonotypes between healthy human individuals. Generated by immunoSEQ multiplex PCR, the TCRdb table keeps only in-frame clones and is missing some. The data hold 2 million to 3 million clones, with roughly 93% observed a single time. Sequenced sample: naive CD4+ T cells from PBMCs. Subset noted: CD45RA+ positively selected. The receptors were gathered from a man younger than 35 in good health. Some clones in this sample may be carry-over from other donors' samples.

As concerns this clone: In the same sample, other DNA sequences code for this CDR3. CDR3 residues: CASSVDWNQPQHF. CDR3 DNA: TGTGCCAGCAGCGTAGATTGGAATCAGCCCCAGCATTTT. V and J are TRBV9 and TRBJ1-5; D is undetermined. The CDR3 spans 13 residues. V was shortened by 0 bases and J by 4 bases, with 5 bases between the two germline ends. The V gene's germline CDR1 is SGDLS and CDR2 YYNGEE.

The V and J genes are TRBV15 and TRBJ1-2; 7 nucleotides agree with TRBD1. The V and J ends lost 5 bases and 4 bases, in that order; junction bases with no gene match: 13. The CDR3 covers 16 residues. The V gene's germline CDR1 is LNHNV and CDR2 YYDKDF (reference sequence). Here the CDR3 reads CATSRLSPGQRYGYTF. The CDR3 DNA follows: TGTGCCACCAGCCGGTTGTCGCCGGGACAGCGCTATGGCTACACCTTC. The whole variable domain, remainder taken from reference TRBV15 and TRBJ1-2, is DAMVIQNPRYQVTQFGKPVTLSCSQTLNHNVMYWYQQKSSQAPKLLFHYYDKDFNNEADTPDNFQSRRPNTSFCFLDIRSPGLGDTAMYLCATSRLSPGQRYGYTFGSGTRLTVV.

J is TRBJ2-7 and V is TRBV7-8; 11 bases line up with TRBD2. The CDR3 contains 18 residues. After removal of 5 bases from V and 2 bases from J, the junction contained 14 bases not matched to a gene. Germline CDR1 is SGHVS and CDR2 is FQNEAQ. CDR3 coding DNA: TGTGCCAGCAGCGTACAGGTTCCACTAGCGGGAGTAGCCTACGAGCAGTACTTC. Translating gives CASSVQVPLAGVAYEQYF.

This sequence joins TRBV5-5 and TRBJ1-1; maybe TRBD1 (6 bases). The CDR3 contains 17 residues. Germline CDR1 is SGHKS and CDR2 is YYEKEE (reference sequence). The germline V and J ends were trimmed by 2 bases and 4 bases, with 21 bases remaining between them. CDR3 loop: CASSFGGGGPRGTEAFF. CDR3 DNA: TGTGCCAGCAGCTTCGGAGGGGGAGGGCCCCGAGGCACTGAAGCTTTCTTT.

The rearrangement links TRBV5-1 to TRBJ1-1, with a tentative D call TRBD1 (5 bases). The CDR3 covers 15 residues. Per the germline V gene, CDR1 is SGHRS and CDR2 is YFSETQ. With 0 bases removed from V and 8 bases from J, the gap between germline ends came to 17 bases. DNA for the CDR3: TGCGCCAGCAGCTTGGCGGGCATAAGCGGGACGGAAGCTTTCTTT. Translating gives CASSLAGISGTEAFF.

The CDR3 nucleotides read TGTGCCAGCAGGGCAATCAGGCCAGAAGATACGCAGTATTTT. Its protein is CASRAIRPEDTQYF. The rearrangement links TRBV6-5 to TRBJ2-3, with no clear D. The germline V and J ends were trimmed by 6 bases and 5 bases, with 15 bases remaining between them. The CDR3 consists of 14 residues. Germline CDR1 is MNHEY and CDR2 is SVGAGI.